This is a list of T cell receptor beta chains from one sample in a study of shared clonotypes between healthy human individuals. Produced via immunoSEQ multiplex PCR; TCRdb's table is partial and in-frame only. The sample shows some 530,000 clones, approximately 84% of them seen only once. The specimen sequenced was PBMCs. The source is a woman aged 40 to 50 in good health. Some clones in this sample may be carry-over from other donors' samples. Each CDR3 is given with its conserved first and last residue. The order of the fields is J gene, V gene, D gene, clone size, CDR3 DNA, CDR3 protein. D genes are given only for firm matches. Clone size appears in some rows only: once, few, many, or a class for an expanded clone.

j_gene: TRBJ2-2
v_gene: TRBV5-1
d_gene: -
abundance: -
CDR3nt: TGCGCCAGCAGCTTGGCCGGGTACCGGGAGCTGTTTTTT
CDR3aa: CASSLAGYRELFF

j_gene: TRBJ1-6
v_gene: TRBV27
d_gene: -
abundance: many
CDR3nt: TGTGCCAGCAGTTTCCGCGGGCATAATTCACCCCTCCACTTT
CDR3aa: CASSFRGHNSPLHF

j_gene: TRBJ2-1
v_gene: TRBV7-3
d_gene: -
abundance: once
CDR3nt: TGTGCCAGCAGTTCCACAGGGGGGGCCTACAATGAGCAGTTCTTC
CDR3aa: CASSSTGGAYNEQFF

j_gene: TRBJ2-7
v_gene: TRBV18
d_gene: -
abundance: many
CDR3nt: TGTGCCAGCTCGATACAGCAGGGGCCATCCTACGAGCAGTACTTC
CDR3aa: CASSIQQGPSYEQYF

j_gene: TRBJ2-2
v_gene: TRBV5-1
d_gene: TRBD1
abundance: -
CDR3nt: TGCGCCAGCAGCTTTCCAGGGGGCGAGAGCACCGGGGAGCTGTTTTTT
CDR3aa: CASSFPGGESTGELFF

j_gene: TRBJ1-1
v_gene: TRBV29-1
d_gene: TRBD1
abundance: -
CDR3nt: TGCAGCGTCGCGACAGGGGTTAGCACTGAAGCTTTCTTT
CDR3aa: CSVATGVSTEAFF

j_gene: TRBJ2-2
v_gene: TRBV5-1
d_gene: -
abundance: -
CDR3nt: TGCGCCAGCAGCTTGACAGCAAACACCGGGGAGCTGTTTTTT
CDR3aa: CASSLTANTGELFF

j_gene: TRBJ1-1
v_gene: TRBV15
d_gene: -
abundance: -
CDR3nt: TGTGCCACCAGCAGAGTTAGGGGTGTTACCACTGAAGCTTTCTTT
CDR3aa: CATSRVRGVTTEAFF

j_gene: TRBJ2-7
v_gene: TRBV10-3
d_gene: -
abundance: -
CDR3nt: TGTGCCATCAGTGAGTCGAGGGACCCACTCTACGAGCAGTACTTC
CDR3aa: CAISESRDPLYEQYF

j_gene: TRBJ2-2
v_gene: TRBV7-3
d_gene: TRBD2
abundance: -
CDR3nt: TGTGCCAGCAGCCCCCTCGGAGGCGGGGGCACCGGGGAGCTGTTTTTT
CDR3aa: CASSPLGGGGTGELFF

j_gene: TRBJ2-7
v_gene: TRBV28
d_gene: TRBD2
abundance: many
CDR3nt: TGTGCCAGCAGTGACTGGACTAGCGGGACCTACGAGCAGTACTTC
CDR3aa: CASSDWTSGTYEQYF

j_gene: TRBJ1-4
v_gene: TRBV18
d_gene: -
abundance: -
CDR3nt: TGTGCCAGCTCACCTCCCGGGACACTAAATGAAAAACTGTTTTTT
CDR3aa: CASSPPGTLNEKLFF

j_gene: TRBJ2-1
v_gene: TRBV15
d_gene: TRBD1
abundance: -
CDR3nt: TGTGCCACCAGCAGAGGACAGGGGGCGATCAATGAGCAGTTCTTC
CDR3aa: CATSRGQGAINEQFF

j_gene: TRBJ2-5
v_gene: TRBV9
d_gene: TRBD1
abundance: -
CDR3nt: TGTGCCAGTGGGACAGAAGAGACCCAGTACTTC
CDR3aa: CASGTEETQYF

j_gene: TRBJ2-7
v_gene: TRBV10-3
d_gene: TRBD2
abundance: -
CDR3nt: TGTGCCATCAGTGGCCTGAGCGGGACTAACTACGAGCAGTACTTC
CDR3aa: CAISGLSGTNYEQYF

j_gene: TRBJ2-3
v_gene: TRBV5-3
d_gene: -
abundance: -
CDR3nt: TGTGCCAGAAGCCCCGGGGCCCTATCAGCAGATACGCAGTATTTT
CDR3aa: CARSPGALSADTQYF

j_gene: TRBJ1-5
v_gene: TRBV6-6
d_gene: -
abundance: many
CDR3nt: TGTGCCAGCAACCACGGAGGGGTCCAGCCCCAGCATTTT
CDR3aa: CASNHGGVQPQHF

j_gene: TRBJ2-3
v_gene: TRBV30
d_gene: -
abundance: -
CDR3nt: TGTGCCTGGCGCAGAGGAGGGGGGGGAGATACGCAGTATTTT
CDR3aa: CAWRRGGGGDTQYF

j_gene: TRBJ1-4
v_gene: TRBV18
d_gene: -
abundance: once
CDR3nt: TGTGCCAGCTCACCGGTCAAGGCTAATGAAAAACTGTTTTTT
CDR3aa: CASSPVKANEKLFF

j_gene: TRBJ1-4
v_gene: TRBV27
d_gene: TRBD1
abundance: -
CDR3nt: TGTGCCAGCAGACCCGGTCCGGGACAGGGACAGGAAAAACTGTTTTTT
CDR3aa: CASRPGPGQGQEKLFF

j_gene: TRBJ2-3
v_gene: TRBV5-4
d_gene: TRBD2
abundance: -
CDR3nt: TGTGCCAGCAGCTCAGCGGGATCTCCAGATACGCAGTATTTT
CDR3aa: CASSSAGSPDTQYF

j_gene: TRBJ2-5
v_gene: TRBV30
d_gene: TRBD2
abundance: -
CDR3nt: TGTGCCTGGACCCTAGGACTAGCGGCCCAGGTGGGCCAAGAGACCCAGTACTTC
CDR3aa: CAWTLGLAAQVGQETQYF

j_gene: TRBJ2-3
v_gene: TRBV11-2
d_gene: -
abundance: -
CDR3nt: TGTGCCAGCAGCTTAGATATGGCGCCCAGCTCCACAGATACGCAGTATTTT
CDR3aa: CASSLDMAPSSTDTQYF

j_gene: TRBJ1-5
v_gene: TRBV19
d_gene: -
abundance: -
CDR3nt: TGTGCCAGTAGTAGGCACGGGACTAATAGCAATCAGCCCCAGCATTTT
CDR3aa: CASSRHGTNSNQPQHF

j_gene: TRBJ2-2
v_gene: TRBV4-3
d_gene: TRBD2
abundance: few
CDR3nt: TGCGCCAGCAGCCGCGGGACTAGCGGGGCTGGGGGGGGGCTGTTTTTT
CDR3aa: CASSRGTSGAGGGLFF

j_gene: TRBJ1-1
v_gene: TRBV6-5
d_gene: -
abundance: -
CDR3nt: TGTGCCAGCATGGGTCCACCCCCTGAAGCTTTCTTT
CDR3aa: CASMGPPPEAFF

j_gene: TRBJ2-7
v_gene: TRBV7-9
d_gene: -
abundance: -
CDR3nt: TGTGCCAGCAGCTTAACAGCCTACGAGCAGTACTTC
CDR3aa: CASSLTAYEQYF

j_gene: TRBJ2-1
v_gene: TRBV7-9
d_gene: TRBD1
abundance: once
CDR3nt: TGTGCCAGCAGCTTACCCCCAGGGGGCTGGAATGAGCAGTTCTTC
CDR3aa: CASSLPPGGWNEQFF

j_gene: TRBJ2-5
v_gene: TRBV11-1
d_gene: TRBD2
abundance: few
CDR3nt: TGTGCCAGCAGCCCCCAGGGACTAGCGGGACAAGAGACCCAGTACTTC
CDR3aa: CASSPQGLAGQETQYF

j_gene: TRBJ2-2
v_gene: TRBV6-1
d_gene: -
abundance: -
CDR3nt: TGTGCCAGCAAACTCCTACAGGGTGGCGGGGAGCTGTTTTTT
CDR3aa: CASKLLQGGGELFF

j_gene: TRBJ2-1
v_gene: TRBV11-3
d_gene: TRBD2
abundance: few
CDR3nt: TGTGCCAGCAGCCCGACTAGCTGGAGCTACAATGAGCAGTTCTTC
CDR3aa: CASSPTSWSYNEQFF

j_gene: TRBJ1-1
v_gene: TRBV9
d_gene: -
abundance: -
CDR3nt: TGTGCCAGCAGCCCCCACTCTGGGACTGAAGCTTTCTTT
CDR3aa: CASSPHSGTEAFF

j_gene: TRBJ2-7
v_gene: TRBV7-9
d_gene: TRBD1
abundance: once
CDR3nt: TGTGCCAGCAGCTTAGAGGGACAGGCTCGGGAGCAGTACTTC
CDR3aa: CASSLEGQAREQYF

j_gene: TRBJ1-2
v_gene: TRBV18
d_gene: TRBD1
abundance: -
CDR3nt: TGTGCCAGCACTGTTGACAGGGCTAACTATGGCTACACCTTC
CDR3aa: CASTVDRANYGYTF

j_gene: TRBJ2-3
v_gene: TRBV5-1
d_gene: -
abundance: -
CDR3nt: TGCGCCAGCAGTGGGGATAGCGGTGCAGATACGCAGTATTTT
CDR3aa: CASSGDSGADTQYF

j_gene: TRBJ1-1
v_gene: TRBV9
d_gene: -
abundance: -
CDR3nt: TGTGCCAGCAGCGTAGCTACCTGGGGACTACAGAACACTGAAGCTTTCTTT
CDR3aa: CASSVATWGLQNTEAFF

j_gene: TRBJ2-7
v_gene: TRBV6-6
d_gene: TRBD1
abundance: once
CDR3nt: TGTGCCAGCAGTTACTCTCGGACAGGCGGTCGAGAGCAGTACTTC
CDR3aa: CASSYSRTGGREQYF